This entry features one TCR beta chain sequence. Its antigen is not known. MiXCR, applied by TCRdb to the 5' RACE reads, yields one record per CDR3 protein. This table holds 550,000 to 600,000 distinct CDR3 sequences, 20% to 25% found once. This sample was taken from a study of T-cell memory formation after mild COVID-19. Whole-study context: Largely, TCR clusters stayed within a single donor. Study-level findings and limits: Detection of some responders pre-infection suggested pre-existing cross-reactive memory T cells participated. Clones that contracted from day 15 to 85 were balanced CD4/CD8, while later expanders leaned CD4+. Contracting CD4+ clones sat mainly in CM and EM; CD8+ in EMRA.

Source material: PBMCs or a T cell subset sorted from them (not recorded which). The receptor was isolated from an adult woman who had mild COVID-19 (a few samples of this study predate the infection). Cell type and time point are not known.

CDR3 loop: CASSVKQGNTEAFF. CDR3 in DNA: TGTGCCAGCAGTGTAAAACAGGGGAACACTGAAGCTTTCTTT. V and J are TRBV2 and TRBJ1-1; TRBD1 is a possible D gene (6 bases). The CDR3 extends over 14 amino acids. In germline, CDR1 is SNHLY, CDR2 FYNNEI. Trimming removed 4 bases at V and 1 base at J, with 10 bases between.